Listed here are 30 T cell receptor beta chains from one sample, sequenced in a study of T cells in Graves' hyperthyroidism and ophthalmopathy. There were TCR beta CDR3 regions amplified from RNA transcripts. RT-PCR in the first round (using the HTBI primer set) targeted the TCR CDR3. TCRdb analysed the multiplex PCR reads with MiXCR anew, one entry per CDR3 protein. The profile shows about 640,000 distinct CDR3 sequences, about a fifth of them singletons. Sequenced material: blood. These receptors were obtained from a young man with Graves' ophthalmopathy.

This clonotype was observed a handful of times. The CDR3 protein is CSARDLKRALSYEQYF. The CDR3 coding sequence is TGCAGTGCTAGAGATCTTAAGCGGGCCTTGAGCTACGAGCAGTACTTC. The V and J genes are TRBV20-1 and TRBJ2-7; D is possibly TRBD2 (6 bases). CDR1 DFQATT and CDR2 SNEGSKA come from the germline V gene (reference sequence). V lost 0 bases and J lost 3, with 18 bases in between. The CDR3 runs 16 residues.

V usage is TRBV12-3 or TRBV12-4 and J usage is TRBJ2-1; 14 bases fit TRBD2. CDR3 length: 18 amino acids. The J segment lost 6 bases and the V segment lost 8 bases, leaving 15 bases of the junction unmatched. The CDR3 region has the DNA TGTGCCAGCGGGACTAGCGGGAGCAAGGGTCCGCGGGGCAATGAGCAGTTCTTC. This gives the protein CASGTSGSKGPRGNEQFF.

This clonotype was counted many times. V gene TRBV20-1 combines with J gene TRBJ2-5; maybe TRBD2 (5 bases). The CDR3 is 14 amino acids. CDR1 is DFQATT and CDR2 is SNEGSKA in the germline V gene (reference sequence). V was trimmed by 5 bases and J by 3 bases, leaving 16 bases between them. The CDR3 sequence: CSASWSGGEETQYF. CDR3 coding DNA: TGCAGTGCTTCCTGGAGTGGAGGAGAAGAGACCCAGTACTTC.

This clonotype has more than one count but fewer than ten. The J gene is TRBJ2-1, the V gene TRBV5-1; D possibly corresponds to TRBD1 (5 bases). Germline V gene sequence: CDR1 SGHRS, CDR2 YFSETQ. V was clipped by 4 bases and J by 6 bases, with 14 bases between them. The CDR3 is made up of 14 amino acids. As DNA, the CDR3 is TGCGCCAGCAGCCAAGATCTCGACAGCAATGAGCAGTTCTTC. The encoded protein is CASSQDLDSNEQFF.

The chain uses TRBV7-9 and TRBJ2-7; TRBD2 agrees at 13 bases. The CDR3 runs to 14 residues. The germline CDR1 and CDR2 sequences are SEHNR and FQNEAQ (reference sequence). V shed 5 bases, J shed 6 bases, and the junction held 4 bases outside the gene matches. CDR3: CASSGTSGTTEQYF. DNA for the CDR3: TGTGCCAGCAGCGGGACTAGCGGGACGACCGAGCAGTACTTC.

V usage is TRBV4-1 and J usage is TRBJ1-3; TRBD1 is a possible D gene (5 bases). This CDR3 spans 15 amino acids. Germline V lookup: CDR1 MGHRA, CDR2 YSYEKL. The V and J ends lost 4 bases and 2 bases respectively, with 12 bases between them. CDR3: CASSRVGGTGNTIYF. In DNA form, the CDR3 reads TGCGCCAGCAGCCGCGTGGGGGGGACTGGAAACACCATATATTTT.

This clonotype was seen only once. The chain is built from TRBV29-1 and TRBJ2-2, with no clear D. The CDR3 is made up of 13 amino acids. Germline V gene sequence: CDR1 SQVTM, CDR2 ANQGSEA. Trimming left V 3 bases short and J 7 bases short, with 12 bases between. CDR3 sequence: CSVDVSNGGELFF. CDR3 sequence (DNA): TGCAGCGTTGACGTTTCCAATGGCGGGGAGCTGTTTTTT.

At least ten counts were recorded for this clonotype. The chain joins TRBV20-1 to TRBJ1-4, with 10 positions matching TRBD1. The CDR3 extends over 16 amino acids. CDR1 DFQATT and CDR2 SNEGSKA come from the germline V gene (reference sequence). The V gene end was trimmed by 0 bases and the J gene end by 6 bases; junction bases not matched to a gene: 7. CDR3 loop: CSARDYIGTGDEKLFF. The CDR3 DNA sequence: TGCAGTGCTAGAGATTATATAGGGACAGGGGATGAAAAACTGTTTTTT.

The chain is built from TRBV6-2 or TRBV6-3 and TRBJ2-7; perhaps D is TRBD1 or TRBD2 (5 bases each). The CDR3 runs 15 residues. The V gene lost 6 bases and the J gene lost 0 bases, with 15 bases spanning the gap. Germline values: CDR1 MNHEY, CDR2 SVGEGT. CDR3 region: CASRSGTVLSYEQYF. DNA of the CDR3: TGTGCCAGCAGGTCCGGGACCGTACTCTCCTACGAGCAGTACTTC.

This clonotype was observed a few times. V and J are TRBV7-2 and TRBJ2-6; D is uncertain. V was pared by 5 bases and J by 1 base, with 9 bases between. Germline V lookup: CDR1 SGHTA, CDR2 FQGNSA. The CDR3 is made up of 15 amino acids. The CDR3 sequence is CASSPPGSGANVLTF. The DNA for the CDR3 is TGTGCCAGCAGCCCCCCAGGATCTGGGGCCAACGTCCTGACTTTC. The whole variable domain, remainder taken from reference TRBV7-2 and TRBJ2-6, is GAGVSQSPSNKVTEKGKDVELRCDPISGHTALYWYRQSLGQGLEFLIYFQGNSAPDKSGLPSDRFSAERTGGSVSTLTIQRTQQEDSAVYLCASSPPGSGANVLTFGAGSRLTVL.

This clonotype was found many times. The rearrangement links TRBV20-1 to TRBJ1-1; D is undetermined. Germline-derived CDR1 and CDR2 are DFQATT and SNEGSKA (reference sequence). This CDR3 has 15 amino acids. V dropped 1 base and J dropped 1 base, with 13 bases sitting between them. This CDR3 is CSARGLAQENTEAFF. CDR3 nucleotides: TGCAGTGCTAGAGGCCTGGCTCAGGAGAACACTGAAGCTTTCTTT.

The gene calls are TRBV11-2 and TRBJ2-2, with D hard to call. This CDR3 is built from 15 residues. V was trimmed by 2 bases and J by 1 base, leaving 8 bases between them. Germline CDR1 reads SGHAT; CDR2 reads FQNNGV. CDR3 region: CASSLRRVNTGELFF. For the CDR3, the DNA is TGTGCCAGCAGCTTAAGAAGGGTGAACACCGGGGAGCTGTTTTTT.

This clonotype showed up just a few times. This rearrangement joins TRBV20-1 to TRBJ2-1; weak D call: TRBD1 (5 bases). The CDR3 has 14 amino acids. Trimming stripped 2 bases from V and 1 base from J, with 9 bases between. Germline V gene lookup returns CDR1 DFQATT and CDR2 SNEGSKA (reference sequence). The CDR3 protein is CSARRQFSYNEQFF. The CDR3 region has the DNA TGCAGTGCTAGAAGACAGTTTTCCTACAATGAGCAGTTCTTC.

This clonotype was seen a handful of times. The chain has TRBV5-5 and TRBJ2-1; TRBD1 is a possible D gene (5 bases). Germline V gene lookup returns CDR1 SGHKS and CDR2 YYEKEE (reference sequence). This CDR3 is built from 13 residues. V was trimmed by 0 bases and J by 5 bases, leaving 6 bases between them. CDR3 sequence reads: CASSLAQDNEQFF. CDR3 DNA: TGTGCCAGCAGCTTGGCACAGGACAATGAGCAGTTCTTC. Full variable domain (rest looked up from reference TRBV5-5 and TRBJ2-1): DAGVTQSPTHLIKTRGQQVTLRCSPISGHKSVSWYQQVLGQGPQFIFQYYEKEERGRGNFPDRFSARQFPNYSSELNVNALLLGDSALYLCASSLAQDNEQFFGPGTRLTVL.

This clonotype was detected a few times. The chain has TRBV4-1 and TRBJ2-5; 11 nucleotides agree with TRBD1. V shed 0 bases, J shed 6 bases, and the junction held 6 bases outside the gene matches. Germline assignment: CDR1 MGHRA and CDR2 YSYEKL. The CDR3 contains 16 residues. The CDR3 loop is CASSQDRGTGGQTQYF. DNA for the CDR3: TGCGCCAGCAGCCAAGACAGGGGGACAGGGGGGCAGACCCAGTACTTC.

V usage is TRBV5-6 and J usage is TRBJ1-1; 8 nucleotides match TRBD1. The CDR3 loop spans 14 amino acids. CDR1 is SGHDT, CDR2 YYEEEE, per germline. With V trimmed by 2 bases and J by 5 bases, 5 bases remained unmatched. CDR3 in amino acids: CASSFDYRGTEAFF. The CDR3 DNA is TGTGCCAGCAGCTTTGACTACAGGGGGACTGAAGCTTTCTTT.

There are many counts of this clonotype. The gene calls are TRBV30 and TRBJ1-1; possibly TRBD1 for D (5 bases). The germline gives CDR1 GTSNPN, CDR2 SVGIG (reference sequence). V was pared by 2 bases and J by 1 base, with 11 bases between. The CDR3 covers 14 residues. DNA of the CDR3: TGTGCCTGGAGTACAGGATCCCCGAACACTGAAGCTTTCTTT. It codes for CAWSTGSPNTEAFF.

This clonotype has at least ten counts. This chain joins TRBV3-1 and TRBJ2-7; D gene ambiguous. V dropped 1 base and J dropped 3 bases, with 4 bases sitting between them. This CDR3 comprises 12 residues. Per the germline V gene, CDR1 is LGHDT and CDR2 is YNNKEL (reference sequence). As DNA, the CDR3 is TGTGCCAGCAGCCAAGTGTACTACGAGCAGTACTTC. It is translated as CASSQVYYEQYF.

There are many counts of this clonotype. The chain has TRBV11-2 and TRBJ1-1; maybe TRBD1 (5 bases). Germline V CDR1 and CDR2: SGHAT, FQNNGV. Trimming shortened V by 5 bases and J by 2 bases, and 12 bases separated the two germline ends. The CDR3 is made up of 14 amino acids. In DNA, the CDR3 is TGTGCCAGCAGCCGACAGATGATTAACACTGAAGCTTTCTTT. It translates to CASSRQMINTEAFF.

This sequence joins TRBV7-9 and TRBJ2-1; TRBD2 agrees at 7 bases. V lost 4 bases and J lost 4; bases outside the gene matches: 10. Germline V gene sequence: CDR1 SEHNR, CDR2 FQNEAQ (reference sequence). The CDR3 spans 16 residues. The CDR3 sequence is CASSSSSGGFYNEQFF. CDR3 DNA: TGTGCCAGCAGCTCATCGTCGGGAGGATTTTACAATGAGCAGTTCTTC.

V is TRBV12-3 or TRBV12-4 and J is TRBJ2-1; TRBD2 matches at 14 bases. J lost 8 bases, V lost 7 bases, and 13 bases had no gene match. The CDR3 is 17 residues long. CDR3 residues: CASNSRGLAGVSDEQFF. The DNA of the CDR3 is TGTGCCAGCAATTCCCGGGGACTAGCGGGAGTTTCCGATGAGCAGTTCTTC.

This clonotype was counted many times. The rearrangement uses TRBV18 and TRBJ2-3, with TRBD2 as a possible D gene (5 bases). This CDR3 region has 13 residues. The germline V gene has CDR1 KGHSH and CDR2 LQKENI. Trimming took 1 base from V and 6 from J, leaving 8 bases between them. CDR3 in amino acids: CASSPRRTDTQYF. CDR3 in DNA: TGTGCCAGCTCACCACGGAGGACGGATACGCAGTATTTT.

The CDR3 protein is CASSSTSGVETDTQYF. CDR3 DNA: TGTGCCAGCAGCTCGACTAGCGGGGTAGAAACAGATACGCAGTATTTT. J is TRBJ2-3 and V is TRBV7-9, with TRBD2 matching over 11 bases. The CDR3 totals 16 residues. Germline V gene data show CDR1 as SEHNR and CDR2 as FQNEAQ (reference sequence). V dropped 4 bases and J dropped 3; count of bases not matched to a gene: 6.

This clonotype showed up many times. This chain uses TRBV3-1 with TRBJ1-1, with D possibly matching TRBD1 (6 bases). The CDR3 has 14 residues. CDR1 LGHDT and CDR2 YNNKEL come from the germline V gene (reference sequence). V was pared by 4 bases and J by 0 bases, with 9 bases between. The CDR3 here is CASSRRGLNTEAFF. CDR3 in DNA: TGTGCCAGCAGCCGCAGGGGCTTGAACACTGAAGCTTTCTTT.

The chain combines TRBV10-3 with TRBJ2-7; 9 nucleotides line up with TRBD2. The CDR3 totals 14 residues. Germline V lookup: CDR1 ENHRY, CDR2 SYGVKD. The V and J ends lost 4 bases and 2 bases, in that order; junction bases with no gene match: 3. CDR3 residues: CAISGLADTYEQYF. CDR3 coding DNA: TGTGCCATCAGTGGACTAGCGGATACCTACGAGCAGTACTTC.

The chain uses TRBV7-6 and TRBJ1-2; tentatively, D is TRBD1 (5 bases). Germline lookup yields CDR1 SGHVS and CDR2 FNYEAQ. V was trimmed by 5 bases and J by 0 bases, leaving 10 bases between them. CDR3 size: 14 residues. CDR3: CASSRDGPNYGYTF. The CDR3 DNA reads as TGTGCCAGCAGCCGGGACGGCCCTAACTATGGCTACACCTTC.

The table lists this clonotype with many counts. The chain uses TRBV2 and TRBJ1-1; tentative D call: TRBD1 (5 bases). V dropped 4 bases and J dropped 2 bases, with 11 bases sitting between them. Germline CDR1 reads SNHLY; CDR2 reads FYNNEI. The CDR3 sequence is 14 residues long. The CDR3 DNA follows: TGTGCCAGCAGTGCGGGGGGAGGAAACACTGAAGCTTTCTTT. This encodes CASSAGGGNTEAFF.

This clonotype was detected many times. CDR3 sequence (DNA): TGTGCCAGCAGCACTTACCGGACTACGCTTTATGGGGAGCAGTACTTC. The encoded protein is CASSTYRTTLYGEQYF. The genes are TRBV7-8 and TRBJ2-7; tentatively, D is TRBD2 (6 bases). The V and J ends lost 5 bases and 7 bases respectively, with 24 bases between them. The CDR3 runs to 16 residues. The V gene's germline CDR1 is SGHVS and CDR2 FQNEAQ.

The chain couples TRBV19 to TRBJ2-1, with no clear D. V lost 2 bases and J lost 7, with 9 bases in between. CDR3 size: 13 residues. The germline CDR1 and CDR2 sequences are LNHDA and SQIVND (reference sequence). Written as DNA, the CDR3 is TGTGCCAGTAGTATATGGGGTCAGAATGAGCAGTTCTTC. Its translation: CASSIWGQNEQFF.

The V call is TRBV9, the J call TRBJ2-3, with 8 bases identical to TRBD1. The V gene's germline CDR1 is SGDLS and CDR2 YYNGEE. V lost 1 base, J lost 6 bases, and 7 bases stayed unmatched. This CDR3 region has 15 residues. As DNA, the CDR3 is TGTGCCAGCAGCGTACTGGACAGGGTGGAGGATACGCAGTATTTT. Encoded protein: CASSVLDRVEDTQYF.